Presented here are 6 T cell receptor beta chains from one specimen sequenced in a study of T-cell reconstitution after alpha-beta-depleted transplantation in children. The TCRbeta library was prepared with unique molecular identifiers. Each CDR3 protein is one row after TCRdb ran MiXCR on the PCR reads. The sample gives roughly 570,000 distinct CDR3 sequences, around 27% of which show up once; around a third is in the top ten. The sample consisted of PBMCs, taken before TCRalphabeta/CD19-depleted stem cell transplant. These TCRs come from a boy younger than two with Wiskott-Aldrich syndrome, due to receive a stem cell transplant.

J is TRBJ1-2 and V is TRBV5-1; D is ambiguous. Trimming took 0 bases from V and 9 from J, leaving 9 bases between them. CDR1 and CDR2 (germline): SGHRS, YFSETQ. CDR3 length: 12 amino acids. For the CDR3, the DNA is TGCGCCAGCAGCTTGGGCACGGCACGCTACACCTTC. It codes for CASSLGTARYTF.

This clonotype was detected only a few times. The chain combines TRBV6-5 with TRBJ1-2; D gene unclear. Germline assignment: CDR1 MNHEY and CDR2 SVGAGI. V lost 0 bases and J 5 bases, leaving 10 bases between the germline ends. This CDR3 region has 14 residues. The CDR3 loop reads CASSYSSRKYGYTF. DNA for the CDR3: TGTGCCAGCAGTTACTCGTCCAGGAAGTATGGCTACACCTTC.

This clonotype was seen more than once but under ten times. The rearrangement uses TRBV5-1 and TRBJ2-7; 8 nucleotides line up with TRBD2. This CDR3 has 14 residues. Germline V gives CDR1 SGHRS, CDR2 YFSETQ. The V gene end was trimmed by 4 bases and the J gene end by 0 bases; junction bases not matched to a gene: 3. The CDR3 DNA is TGCGCCAGCAGCCCGGGGGGGGGCTCCTACGAGCAGTACTTC. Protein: CASSPGGGSYEQYF.

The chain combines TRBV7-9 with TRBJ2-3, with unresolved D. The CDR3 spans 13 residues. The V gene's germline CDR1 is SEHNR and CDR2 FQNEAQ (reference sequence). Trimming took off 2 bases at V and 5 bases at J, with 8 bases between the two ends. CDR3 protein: CASSLFSGDTQYF. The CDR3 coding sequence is TGTGCCAGCAGCTTATTCTCCGGAGATACGCAGTATTTT.

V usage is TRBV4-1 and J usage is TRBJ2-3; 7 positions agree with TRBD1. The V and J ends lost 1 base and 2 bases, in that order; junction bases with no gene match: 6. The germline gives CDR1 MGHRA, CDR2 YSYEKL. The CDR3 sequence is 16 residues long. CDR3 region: CASSQAQGSSTDTQYF. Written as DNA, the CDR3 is TGCGCCAGCAGCCAAGCACAGGGGTCCTCCACAGATACGCAGTATTTT.

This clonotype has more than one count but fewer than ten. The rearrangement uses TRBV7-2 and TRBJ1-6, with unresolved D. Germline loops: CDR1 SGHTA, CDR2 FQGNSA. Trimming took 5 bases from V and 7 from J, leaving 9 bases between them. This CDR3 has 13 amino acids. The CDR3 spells CASSNPDNSPLHF. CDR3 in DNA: TGTGCCAGCAGCAACCCTGACAATTCACCCCTCCACTTT.